This TCR beta chain was identified in a study of radiotherapy plus CTLA-4 blockade in lung cancer. Using immunoSEQ multiplex PCR, the repertoire was profiled, and TCRdb retains in-frame clones only, with some absent. Among more than 75,000 clones, around 79% were seen once, and the ten largest hold roughly 3.1%. This CDR3 contains 14 residues. V was pared by 7 bases and J by 2 bases, with 14 bases between. Germline V CDR1 and CDR2: MGHRA, YSYEKL. The origin of this receptor is a human donor with non-small cell lung cancer who had a partial response to radiotherapy plus ipilimumab. Some clones in this sample may be carry-over from other donors' samples. This chain uses TRBV4-1 with TRBJ2-5; TRBD2 is a possible D gene (5 bases). The specimen comprised peripheral blood, sampled from a patient treated with radiotherapy plus ipilimumab. This CDR3 reads CASKAAGGQETQYF. The CDR3 DNA reads as TGCGCCAGCAAGGCCGCGGGCGGGCAAGAGACCCAGTACTTC.